This TCR beta chain stems from a study of post-analysis software for immune sequencing data. Background on the study: Several disease courses (relapsing-remitting, secondary progressive and progressive-relapsing) of multiple sclerosis were included. Broader study findings: Five or six TRBV segments were significantly more frequent in patients than in controls. TRBV5-6, TRBV5-1 and TRBV20-1 were among these segments.

Unique molecular identifiers were built into the TCR beta cDNA libraries. One entry per CDR3 protein, called by TCRdb with MiXCR from the PCR reads. The data contain 700,000 to 800,000 distinct CDR3 sequences, roughly 27% of them seen just once; the ten biggest clones take up around 0.6%. Germline V gives CDR1 MNHNS, CDR2 SASEGT. The CDR3 contains 14 residues. V gave up 5 bases and J gave up 9 bases, with 17 bases separating them. This clonotype was observed a handful of times. Its antigen is currently unknown. The sequence came from a girl aged 10 to 17 with multiple sclerosis. The J gene is TRBJ2-1, the V gene TRBV6-1; D tentatively fits TRBD1 or TRBD2 (7 bases each). Sequencing was performed on blood. As DNA, the CDR3 is TGTGCCAGCAGTCCCAGGGGGGGGGACCGTGAGCAGTTCTTC. Amino acid sequence: CASSPRGGDREQFF.